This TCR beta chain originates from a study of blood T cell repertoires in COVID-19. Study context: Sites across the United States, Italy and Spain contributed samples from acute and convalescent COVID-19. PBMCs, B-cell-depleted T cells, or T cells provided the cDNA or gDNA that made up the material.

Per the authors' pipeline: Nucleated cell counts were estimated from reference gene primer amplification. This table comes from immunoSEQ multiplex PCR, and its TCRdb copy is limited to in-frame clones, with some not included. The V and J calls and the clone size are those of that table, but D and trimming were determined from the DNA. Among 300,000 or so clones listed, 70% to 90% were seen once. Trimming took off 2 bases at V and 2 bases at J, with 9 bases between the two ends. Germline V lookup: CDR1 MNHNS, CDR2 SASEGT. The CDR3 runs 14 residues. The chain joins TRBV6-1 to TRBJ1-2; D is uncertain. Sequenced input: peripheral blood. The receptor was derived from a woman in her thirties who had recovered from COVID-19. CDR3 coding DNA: TGTGCCAGCAGTGAAAGAGGTTTAAACTATGGCTACACCTTC. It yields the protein CASSERGLNYGYTF.